This T cell receptor (beta chain) comes out of a study of blood T cell repertoires in COVID-19. In the study overall: PBMCs, B-cell-depleted T cells, or T cells were the source of the cDNA or gDNA that made up the material.

Method: immunoSEQ multiplex PCR; TCRdb's copy keeps in-frame clones and lacks some. The table has about 130,000 clones, 86% seen once. Germline values: CDR1 MDHEN, CDR2 SYDVKM. Unmatched junction bases numbered 10, after V lost 7 bases and J lost 2 bases. The CDR3 contains 15 residues. This clonotype originated in a woman between 65 and 79 years old with COVID-19, enrolled during active disease. The material sequenced was peripheral blood. The gene calls are TRBV28 and TRBJ2-7; 8 positions agree with TRBD2. This chain's CDR3 is CASIRGGSRTYEQYF. The CDR3 coding sequence is TGTGCCAGCATCCGCGGGGGGTCACGGACCTACGAGCAGTACTTC.